The clone carrying this T cell receptor beta chain was recorded a few times. V shed 2 bases and J 2 bases; nucleotides not matched to a gene: 3. The CDR3 contains 15 residues. Germline lookup yields CDR1 LGHNA and CDR2 YSLEER. The sample is drawn from a study of cytomegalovirus exposure and HLA in healthy donors. PCR used 60 Vbeta primers and 13 Jbeta primers. Repertoires were generated with immunoSEQ multiplex PCR, while TCRdb's copy carries only in-frame clones and drops some. This sample carries fewer than 250,000 clones, about three quarters of them seen once, and the ten largest clones take 15% to 18%.

The rearrangement uses TRBV4-3 and TRBJ1-2, with 9 bases that match TRBD1. This clonotype was sampled from a man in his forties in good health and CMV-seronegative. Input material: PBMCs. The CDR3 here is CASSQSGTGNYGYTF. The CDR3 DNA follows: TGCGCCAGCAGCCAATCCGGGACAGGGAACTATGGCTACACCTTC.